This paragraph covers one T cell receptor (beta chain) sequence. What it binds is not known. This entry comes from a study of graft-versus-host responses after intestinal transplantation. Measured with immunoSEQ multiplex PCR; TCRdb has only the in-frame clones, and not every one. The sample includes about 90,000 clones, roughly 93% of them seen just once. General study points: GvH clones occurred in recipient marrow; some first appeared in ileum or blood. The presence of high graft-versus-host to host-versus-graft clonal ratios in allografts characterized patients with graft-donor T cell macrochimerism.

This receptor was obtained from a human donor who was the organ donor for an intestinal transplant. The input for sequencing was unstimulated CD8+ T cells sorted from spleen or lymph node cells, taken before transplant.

The CDR3 bases are TGTGCCAGCAGCCCGGGGGACTCAGTTCCCTACGAGCAGTACTTC. It encodes CASSPGDSVPYEQYF. The rearrangement uses TRBV7-2 and TRBJ2-7; a possible D gene is TRBD2 (6 bases). CDR1 and CDR2 (germline): SGHTA, FQGNSA. The CDR3 runs to 15 residues. V dropped 5 bases and J dropped 2 bases, with 16 bases sitting between them.